This TCR beta chain was recovered during a study of cytomegalovirus exposure and HLA in healthy donors. This CDR3 has 13 amino acids. Trimming took 3 bases from V and 4 from J, leaving 7 bases between them. Germline lookup yields CDR1 ENHRY and CDR2 SYGVKD. As concerns this clone: Its matching antigen is unknown.

Overall study findings and caveats: According to the study, roughly 160 TCR beta chains were cytomegalovirus-associated. The finding came from a later analysis; first-cohort TCR clusters tended to co-occur in the 130 or so validation repertoires.

Measured with immunoSEQ multiplex PCR; TCRdb has only the in-frame clones, and not every one. This sample has over 100,000 clones; 88% occur once, and the top ten carry about 6%. The material sequenced was PBMCs. V is TRBV10-3 and J is TRBJ2-1; no clear D gene. The receptor was isolated from a woman between 18 and 29 years old in good health and CMV-seropositive. CDR3 in DNA: TGTGCCATCAGTGAATATAGATACAATGAGCAGTTCTTC. Its protein product is CAISEYRYNEQFF.